This paragraph covers one T cell receptor beta chain sequence. Trimming removed 6 bases at V and 9 bases at J, with 21 bases between. The CDR3 totals 16 residues. CDR1 is LNHDA, CDR2 SQIVND, per germline (reference sequence). The entry originates in a study of blood T cell repertoires in COVID-19. Study background: In each case, the material was cDNA or gDNA derived from T cells, B-cell-depleted T cells, or PBMCs.

Per the original data handling: Using reference gene primer amplification, nucleated cell counts were estimated. Here immunoSEQ multiplex PCR was the method, and the copy in TCRdb shows in-frame clones only, minus some. V, J and clone size are those of that table, while D and trimming were read from the DNA. The sample contains about 200,000 clones, approximately 80% of which appear only once. The sequence derives from a human donor in a cohort sampled during active COVID-19. This chain connects TRBV19 to TRBJ1-6; D is possibly TRBD1 (6 bases). The sample taken for sequencing was peripheral blood. CDR3 sequence: CASSDDTPGVGSPLHF. The DNA of the CDR3 is TGTGCCAGTAGCGACGATACCCCAGGGGTTGGTTCACCCCTCCACTTT.